The 25 T cell receptor beta chains given below trace back to one sample, sequenced in a study of blood T cell repertoires in COVID-19. Produced via immunoSEQ multiplex PCR; TCRdb's table is partial and in-frame only. The sample has nearly 95,000 clones; about 77% are singletons. The sequencing sample was made of peripheral blood. All receptors derive from a human donor in a cohort sampled during active COVID-19.

The chain recombines TRBV6-5 with TRBJ1-2, with 7 bases fitting TRBD1. V lost 7 bases to trimming and J lost 7 bases; unmatched junction nucleotides: 9. CDR1 and CDR2 (germline): MNHEY, SVGAGI. There are 13 residues in the CDR3. The CDR3 DNA reads as TGTGCCAGCATCCTCAGGGGGGCCTTTGGCTACACCTTC. The encoded protein is CASILRGAFGYTF.

CDR3 coding DNA: TGTGCCACCAGCAGAGATGCAGGGGGAGTAGCTGAAGCTTTCTTT. The encoded protein is CATSRDAGGVAEAFF. The V and J genes are TRBV15 and TRBJ1-1, with 7 bases fitting TRBD1. The length of the CDR3 is 15 residues. Germline V lookup: CDR1 LNHNV, CDR2 YYDKDF (reference sequence). After removal of 0 bases from V and 6 bases from J, the junction contained 7 bases not matched to a gene.

V and J are TRBV14 and TRBJ1-4; D is ambiguous. Trimming took 1 base from V and 10 from J, leaving 13 bases between them. CDR1 is SGHDN, CDR2 FVKESK, per germline. The CDR3 runs 14 residues. Written as DNA, the CDR3 is TGTGCCAGCAGCCAAGCTCACTTCCGCGGAAAACTGTTTTTT. Residues: CASSQAHFRGKLFF.

The chain combines TRBV6-6 with TRBJ1-6, with D perhaps TRBD1 (6 bases). CDR1 is MNHNY and CDR2 is SVGAGI in the germline V gene (reference sequence). This CDR3 comprises 14 residues. Trimming stripped 4 bases from V and 5 bases from J, with 9 bases between. This CDR3 reads CASSFRDNNSPLHF. CDR3 nucleotide sequence: TGTGCCAGCAGTTTCCGGGACAATAATTCACCCCTCCACTTT.

The CDR3 DNA reads TGTGCCAGCAGTGACCAGTGGGGACAGACCTATGGCTACACCTTC. Translated, it gives CASSDQWGQTYGYTF. The chain carries TRBV25-1 and TRBJ1-2; the match to TRBD1 covers 7 bases. V dropped 3 bases and J dropped 4; count of bases not matched to a gene: 8. Germline-derived CDR1 and CDR2 are MGHDK and SYGVNS. The CDR3 extends over 15 amino acids.

The chain joins TRBV6-9 to TRBJ1-4, with unresolved D. Trimming took off 11 bases at V and 0 bases at J, with 34 bases between the two ends. Germline CDR1 is MNHGY and CDR2 is SVAAGI. This CDR3 has 21 amino acids. The CDR3 loop reads CAGLVYSVGGFEVATNEKLFF. The DNA of the CDR3 is TGTGCCGGACTTGTCTACAGCGTGGGTGGATTTGAGGTTGCAACTAATGAAAAACTGTTTTTT.

The chain combines TRBV20-1 with TRBJ2-2; a weak D match, TRBD2 (5 bases). This CDR3 is 14 amino acids long. The germline V and J ends were trimmed by 3 bases and 1 base, with 9 bases remaining between them. Germline V gene lookup returns CDR1 DFQATT and CDR2 SNEGSKA (reference sequence). The CDR3 protein is CSASRGLNTGELFF. The CDR3 nucleotides read TGCAGTGCTAGTCGAGGGCTGAACACCGGGGAGCTGTTTTTT.

The rearrangement uses TRBV7-9 and TRBJ2-2, with D maybe TRBD1 (6 bases). The CDR3 covers 16 residues. Germline loops: CDR1 SEHNR, CDR2 FQNEAQ (reference sequence). Deletions cut 5 bases from V and 2 bases from J, with 15 bases between. The CDR3 spells CASSQRGRGNTGELFF. The CDR3 bases are TGTGCCAGCAGCCAGAGGGGCAGGGGAAACACCGGGGAGCTGTTTTTT.

The chain has TRBV3-1 (or the pseudogene TRBV3-2) and TRBJ2-7; D might be TRBD2 (5 bases). Germline V lookup: CDR1 LGHDT, CDR2 YNNKEL (reference sequence). Deletions cut 0 bases from V and 13 bases from J, with 13 bases between. The CDR3 totals 12 residues. CDR3 residues: CASSQEAGLSYF. CDR3 coding DNA: TGTGCCAGCAGCCAAGAGGCAGGACTCAGCTACTTC.

V is TRBV27 and J is TRBJ1-2; 9 bases are a match to TRBD1. The CDR3 has 15 amino acids. Germline CDR1 MNHEY, CDR2 SMNVEV (reference sequence). Trimming removed 4 bases from V and 4 bases from J; junction bases left unmatched: 7. The CDR3 nucleotides read TGTGCCAGCAGTTCCCTACAGGGGGCGGGCTATGGCTACACCTTC. As protein: CASSSLQGAGYGYTF.

This sequence joins TRBV18 and TRBJ2-1; D might be TRBD2 (6 bases). V lost 2 bases, J lost 8 bases, and 19 bases lay in between. There are 16 residues in the CDR3. CDR1 and CDR2 from the germline V gene are KGHSH and LQKENI. The CDR3: CASSPSPTAGFDEQFF. The CDR3 DNA follows: TGTGCCAGCTCACCAAGTCCGACGGCGGGGTTTGATGAGCAGTTCTTC.

This sequence joins TRBV10-3 and TRBJ1-1, with a weak D call TRBD1 (5 bases). Trimming took 3 bases from V and 0 from J, leaving 11 bases between them. This CDR3 spans 15 amino acids. CDR1 is ENHRY, CDR2 SYGVKD, per germline. CDR3 in DNA: TGTGCCATCAGTGAACCAGGGCGGATGAACACTGAAGCTTTCTTT. Translated, it gives CAISEPGRMNTEAFF.

The chain recombines TRBV19 with TRBJ1-5, with 8 bases aligning to TRBD1. Germline V gene sequence: CDR1 LNHDA, CDR2 SQIVND (reference sequence). J lost 1 base, V lost 5 bases, and 7 bases had no gene match. There are 16 residues in the CDR3. CDR3 amino acids: CASSYGDRGSNQPQHF. CDR3 in DNA: TGTGCCAGTAGTTACGGAGACAGGGGCAGCAATCAGCCCCAGCATTTT.

The CDR3 nucleotides read TGTGCCAGTAGTTCCGGGACTAGCGGGAGTATGAACGAGCAGTACTTC. This translates into CASSSGTSGSMNEQYF. The genes are TRBV19 and TRBJ2-7; 14 positions agree with TRBD2. After removal of 5 bases from V and 5 bases from J, the junction contained 8 bases not matched to a gene. The CDR3 runs 16 residues. Germline V lookup: CDR1 LNHDA, CDR2 SQIVND (reference sequence).

The chain has TRBV6-1 and TRBJ2-7, with D unclear. Germline V CDR1 and CDR2: MNHNS, SASEGT. The CDR3 sequence is 12 residues long. V gave up 2 bases and J gave up 3 bases, with 5 bases separating them. The CDR3 loop is CASSEPSYEQYF. The CDR3 DNA is TGTGCCAGCAGTGAACCCAGCTACGAGCAGTACTTC.

The CDR3 sequence: CASSSGSSGSADTQYF. The CDR3 nucleotides read TGTGCCAGCAGCTCAGGGTCTAGCGGGAGCGCAGATACGCAGTATTTT. The chain employs TRBV7-7 and TRBJ2-3; TRBD2 matches 10 bases. V shed 4 bases and J 4 bases; nucleotides not matched to a gene: 8. In germline, CDR1 is SSHAT, CDR2 FNYEAQ (reference sequence). The length of the CDR3 is 16 residues. The variable domain in full, with the rest retrieved from reference TRBV7-7 and TRBJ2-3, is GAGVSQSPRYKVTKRGQDVTLRCDPISSHATLYWYQQALGQGPEFLTYFNYEAQPDKSGLPSDRFSAERPEGSISTLTIQRTEQRDSAMYRCASSSGSSGSADTQYFGPGTRLTVL.

The chain has TRBV28 and TRBJ1-4; D is perhaps TRBD1 (5 bases). The length of the CDR3 is 15 residues. Trimming took 5 bases from V and 7 from J, leaving 17 bases between them. From germline, CDR1 is MDHEN and CDR2 SYDVKM. The CDR3 sequence is CASSGSGGLGEKLFF. The CDR3 nucleotides are TGTGCCAGCAGTGGTTCGGGGGGGTTGGGTGAAAAACTGTTTTTT.

J is TRBJ2-5 and V is TRBV2, with no clear D. The V end was cut by 5 bases, the J end by 2 bases, with 6 bases between. This CDR3 contains 12 residues. Per germline, CDR1 SNHLY and CDR2 FYNNEI. The CDR3 DNA reads TGTGCCAGCAGTCCCCGTCAAGAGACCCAGTACTTC. Residues: CASSPRQETQYF.

The V and J genes are TRBV5-5 and TRBJ1-4; 8 positions agree with TRBD1. The junction had 6 bases not matched to a gene; V was cut back by 4 bases and J by 4 bases. The CDR3 is 15 residues long. Germline CDR1 is SGHKS and CDR2 is YYEKEE (reference sequence). In DNA form, the CDR3 reads TGTGCCAGCAGCCCCCAGGGGGCTGTTAATGAAAAACTGTTTTTT. As protein: CASSPQGAVNEKLFF.

The chain is built from TRBV28 and TRBJ1-5; 12 bases fit TRBD1. Germline assignment: CDR1 MDHEN and CDR2 SYDVKM. The CDR3 loop spans 15 amino acids. Trimming at V came to 10 bases and at J to 5 bases, leaving 9 bases not matched to a gene. The CDR3 loop reads CAINSGTGGYQPQHF. Here the CDR3 DNA reads TGTGCCATCAATTCCGGGACAGGGGGCTATCAGCCCCAGCATTTT. Full variable domain (outside the CDR3, taken from reference TRBV28 and TRBJ1-5): DVKVTQSSRYLVKRTGEKVFLECVQDMDHENMFWYRQDPGLGLRLIYFSYDVKMKEKGDIPEGYSVSREKKERFSLILESASTNQTSMYLCAINSGTGGYQPQHFGDGTRLSIL.

This sequence joins TRBV10-3 and TRBJ2-3; maybe TRBD2 (7 bases). Trimming shortened V by 4 bases and J by 0 bases, and 17 bases separated the two germline ends. CDR3 size: 17 residues. The germline CDR1 and CDR2 sequences are ENHRY and SYGVKD. The CDR3 spells CAISGVSGGSSTDTQYF. The CDR3 DNA reads as TGTGCCATCAGTGGGGTGTCGGGGGGCTCTAGCACAGATACGCAGTATTTT.

The chain is built from TRBV27 and TRBJ2-1; 9 bases map to TRBD1. This CDR3 contains 17 residues. The germline CDR1 and CDR2 sequences are MNHEY and SMNVEV (reference sequence). V lost 5 bases, J lost 4 bases, and 12 bases stayed unmatched. The DNA of the CDR3 is TGTGCCAGCAGTCCTAGCCCGGGACAGGGTTGGTACAATGAGCAGTTCTTC. Translating it yields CASSPSPGQGWYNEQFF.

The chain is built from TRBV12-5 and TRBJ2-1; possibly TRBD1 for D (6 bases). CDR1 and CDR2 from the germline V gene are LGHNT and FRNRAP. V shed 3 bases and J shed 0 bases, with 24 bases lying between them. This CDR3 spans 20 amino acids. In DNA, the CDR3 is TGTGCTAGTGGTTTTGTTACTGGACAGTGGGGCATTAGCTCCTACAATGAGCAGTTCTTC. Translated: CASGFVTGQWGISSYNEQFF.

The chain joins TRBV12-3 or TRBV12-4 to TRBJ2-2; D uncertain. The CDR3 has 13 amino acids. The ends were cut back, 3 bases at V and 3 bases at J, with 5 bases in the middle. CDR3 nucleotide sequence: TGTGCCAGCAGTTTCGGGTACACCGGGGAGCTGTTTTTT. Translating gives CASSFGYTGELFF.

The J gene is TRBJ2-7, the V gene TRBV5-1, with TRBD1 as a possible D gene (6 bases). This CDR3 has 14 residues. Deletions cut 4 bases from V and 1 base from J, with 12 bases between. CDR1 is SGHRS and CDR2 is YFSETQ in the germline V gene. In DNA, the CDR3 is TGCGCCAGCAGCCCAGGGACACCGTCCTACGAGCAGTACTTC. Translated, it gives CASSPGTPSYEQYF.